The entry below gives a single TCR beta chain sequence along with its context. This clonotype occurred once. Its specific antigen is unknown. No qualities accompany the bases; no much larger clone lies one base away. Single-read evidence is weak. Genomic DNA was extracted from bulk tumor tissue and used as the TCR template, and approximately 650 ng gDNA was amplified per sample. During surgery, several biopsies were collected from each primary tumor and placed as far from one another as possible within the tumor mass. The study cohort was described as untreated, and patients were newly diagnosed NSCLC cases undergoing curative surgery. The donors were roughly 15 patients with newly diagnosed non-small cell lung cancer who were having surgery with curative intent. A couple of independent pathologists reviewed the resected tumor masses. Sequencing was performed only on DNA and RNA samples of high quality.

The sample is drawn from a study of immune heterogeneity within non-small cell lung tumors (dated 2018 in TCRdb). Turning to the overall study: By histology, the tumors included fewer than 11 non-squamous carcinomas, several squamous cell carcinomas and 1 tumor not otherwise specified. The study combined whole-exome sequencing, RNA-seq and TCR beta repertoire sequencing of multiple spatially distinct regions from each NSCLC tumor to examine intratumoral immune heterogeneity. TCR repertoires were analyzed from roughly 60 tumor loci of roughly 14 patients, while transcriptome data covered only 40 or so loci from about twelve patients. For mutant peptides 8 to 11 amino acids long, netMHCpan-3.0 predicted neoantigen binding to the HLA alleles of each patient.

Per the germline V gene, MNHEY is the CDR1 and SVGEGT is the CDR2. The CDR3 measures 14 amino acids from cysteine to phenylalanine. Just the 42-base CDR3 DNA is kept, in frame starting at base 1. Trimming removed 7 bases from V and 4 bases from J, leaving 16 bases between the germline ends. Results and caveats for the whole study, not just this receptor: For the most part, high-frequency TCR beta clonotypes differed from one individual patient to another. Identical dominant CDR3B clonotypes recurred across loci within a patient, yet different tumor locations also harbored unique high-frequency clones. Local tumor mutational burden and local T-cell repertoire clonality had a statistically significant but moderate positive correlation (R approximately 0.34).

The TCR beta CDR3 region was amplified with a multiplex PCR system, in which a first round of roughly 10 cycles was run using 32 V-gene forward and 13 J-gene reverse primers. First-round PCR used a QIAGEN Multiplex PCR Kit, and primer sequences were filed in Chinese patent CN105087789A. Illumina universal primers were attached in a second round of PCR run with the Phusion High-Fidelity PCR Kit. TCR libraries were paired-end sequenced at 151 bp read length on the Illumina HiSeq X Ten platform. Turning to the authors' computational methods: Reads without multiplex PCR primers were removed using Cutadapt, read pairs were merged using PEAR, and CDR3 regions were called using MiXCR with default settings. Repertoire diversity was assessed by Shannon entropy, and clonality was calculated as one minus the Shannon entropy divided by the ln of the count of productive unique sequences. Clonotypes at a frequency of at least 0.5% were defined as dominant or high-frequency T-cell clones. TCRdb handled the public reads itself, with Q25 trimming in fastp and clone calling in MiXCR, and kept productive beta chains. Rows merge per CDR3 protein into single entries with the most common DNA and genes. The V and J calls were not made by the authors but by TCRdb's processing. This sample gives about 10,000 distinct CDR3 sequences in total; under 20% of them show up just once. Around 3.7% of the sample lies in the top ten.

The sequence links TRBV6-2 or TRBV6-3 to TRBJ1-1; a tentative D call is TRBD1 (6 bases match). This TCR came from a man aged 40-49 years with non-small cell lung cancer. Sequencing was performed on lung tumor tissue. CDR3 protein: CASTIGGGGTEAFF. The DNA is as follows: TGTGCCAGCACCATCGGCGGAGGGGGCACTGAAGCTTTCTTT.